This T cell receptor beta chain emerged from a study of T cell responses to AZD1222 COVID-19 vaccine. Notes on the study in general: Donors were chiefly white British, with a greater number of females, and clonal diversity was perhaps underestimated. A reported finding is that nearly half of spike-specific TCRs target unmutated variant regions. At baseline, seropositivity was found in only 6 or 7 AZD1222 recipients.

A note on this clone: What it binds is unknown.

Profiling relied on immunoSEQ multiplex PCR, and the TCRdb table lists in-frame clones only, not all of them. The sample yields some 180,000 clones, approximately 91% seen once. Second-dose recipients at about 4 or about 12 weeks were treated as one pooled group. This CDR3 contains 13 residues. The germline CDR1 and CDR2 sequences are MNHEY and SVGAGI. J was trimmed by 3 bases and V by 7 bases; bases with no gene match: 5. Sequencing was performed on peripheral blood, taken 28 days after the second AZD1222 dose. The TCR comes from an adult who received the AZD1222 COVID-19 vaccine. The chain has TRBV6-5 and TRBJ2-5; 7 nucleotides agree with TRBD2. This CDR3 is CASKRTRKETQYF. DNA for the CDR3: TGTGCCAGCAAACGGACTAGAAAAGAGACCCAGTACTTC.